The clone carrying this T cell receptor beta chain was detected once. Per the germline V gene, CDR1 is LGHNA and CDR2 is YNFKEQ. The CDR3 is 16 amino acids. Trimming took 0 bases from V and 4 from J; bases not matched to a gene: 6. This sample is part of a study of control samples from healthy donors and cancer patients. This table comes from immunoSEQ multiplex PCR, and its TCRdb copy is limited to in-frame clones, with some not included. The data show approximately 94,000 clones, with more than 85% seen just once and over 15% held by the top ten. The J gene is TRBJ2-7, the V gene TRBV4-2; 10 bases line up with TRBD2. The source of this sequence is a woman between 45 and 65 years old in good health. Input material: blood. The CDR3 DNA sequence: TGTGCCAGCAGCCAAGAGGGGGGACTAGCGTCTTACGAGCAGTACTTC. It codes for CASSQEGGLASYEQYF.